This TCR beta chain stems from a study of CXCR3-negative and CXCR3-positive naive CD8 T cells. Broader study findings: Hydrophobicity of TRB CDR3s was greater in CXCR3-positive naive cells than in CXCR3-negative naive cells.

Points on this clonotype: As yet, its antigen is unknown.

CD45RO-CCR7+CD27+CD95- defined naive CD8+ T cells. UMI labels and 5' RACE were used to prepare the TRB cDNA libraries. TCRdb reprocessed the 5' RACE reads, keeping one entry per CDR3 protein, no DNA. This table holds approximately 89,000 distinct CDR3 sequences. This CDR3 is built from 14 residues. CDR1 and CDR2 (germline): MNHEY, SVGEGT. The sequenced sample consisted of naive CXCR3+ CD8+ T cells from blood. As to subset: CD45RO-CCR7+CD27+CD95- naive CD8+ T cells expressing CXCR3 (TNR3+). The chain has TRBV6-2 or TRBV6-3 and TRBJ1-1; absent DNA, TCRdb's TRBD1 call cannot be checked. The TCR sequence derives from a human donor in good health. Some clones in this sample may be carry-over from other donors' samples. CDR3 amino acids: CASSYSGQVVEAFF.